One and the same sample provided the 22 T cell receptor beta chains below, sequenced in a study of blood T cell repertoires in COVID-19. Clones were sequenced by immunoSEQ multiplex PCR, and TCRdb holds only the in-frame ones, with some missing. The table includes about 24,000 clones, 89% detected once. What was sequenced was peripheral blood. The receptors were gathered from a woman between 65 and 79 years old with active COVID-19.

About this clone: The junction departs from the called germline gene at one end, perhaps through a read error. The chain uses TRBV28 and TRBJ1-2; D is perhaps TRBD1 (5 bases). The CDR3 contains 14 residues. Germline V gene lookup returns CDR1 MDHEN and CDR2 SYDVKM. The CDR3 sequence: CASSFLPEMGPEFF. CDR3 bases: TGTGCCAGCAGTTTTCTCCCCGAGATGGGGCCAGAATTCTTC.

CDR3 bases: TGTGCCAGCAGTGTAGTAGATACGCAGTATTTT. Translation: CASSVVDTQYF. The chain links TRBV2 to TRBJ2-3; D gene ambiguous. Between the trimmed V and J ends, which lost 4 bases and 5 bases, there was a span of 4 bases. Germline loops: CDR1 SNHLY, CDR2 FYNNEI. The CDR3 loop spans 11 amino acids.

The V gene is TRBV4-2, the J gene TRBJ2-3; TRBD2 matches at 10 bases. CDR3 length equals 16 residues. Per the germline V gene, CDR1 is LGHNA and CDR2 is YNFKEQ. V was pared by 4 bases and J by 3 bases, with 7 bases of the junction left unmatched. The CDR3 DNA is TGTGCCAGCAGCCTCCGACTAGCGGGTGAGACAGATACGCAGTATTTT. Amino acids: CASSLRLAGETDTQYF.

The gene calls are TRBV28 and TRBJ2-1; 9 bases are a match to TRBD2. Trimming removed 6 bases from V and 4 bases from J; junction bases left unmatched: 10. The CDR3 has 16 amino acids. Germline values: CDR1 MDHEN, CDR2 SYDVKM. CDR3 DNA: TGTGCCAGCAGACAGGGGCGGCTAGCGGGGTACAATGAGCAGTTCTTC. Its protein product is CASRQGRLAGYNEQFF.

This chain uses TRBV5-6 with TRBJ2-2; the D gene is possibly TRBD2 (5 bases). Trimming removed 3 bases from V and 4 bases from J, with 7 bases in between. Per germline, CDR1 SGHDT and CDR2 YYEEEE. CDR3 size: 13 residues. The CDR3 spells CASSWERTGELFF. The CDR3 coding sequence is TGTGCCAGCAGCTGGGAGCGCACCGGGGAGCTGTTTTTT.

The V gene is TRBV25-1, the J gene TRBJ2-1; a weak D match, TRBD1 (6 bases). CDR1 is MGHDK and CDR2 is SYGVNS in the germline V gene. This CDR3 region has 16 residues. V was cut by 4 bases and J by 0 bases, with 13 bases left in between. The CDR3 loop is CASSATGPSSYNEQFF. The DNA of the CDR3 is TGTGCCAGCAGTGCAACAGGGCCGAGCTCCTACAATGAGCAGTTCTTC. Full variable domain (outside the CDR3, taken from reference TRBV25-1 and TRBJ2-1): EADIYQTPRYLVIGTGKKITLECSQTMGHDKMYWYQQDPGMELHLIHYSYGVNSTEKGDLSSESTVSRIRTEHFPLTLESARPSHTSQYLCASSATGPSSYNEQFFGPGTRLTVL.

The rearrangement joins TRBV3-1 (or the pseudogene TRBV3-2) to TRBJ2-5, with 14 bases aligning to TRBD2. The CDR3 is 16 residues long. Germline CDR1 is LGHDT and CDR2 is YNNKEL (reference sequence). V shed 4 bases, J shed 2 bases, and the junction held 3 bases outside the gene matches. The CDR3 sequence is CASSLGLAGGQETQYF. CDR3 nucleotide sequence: TGTGCCAGCAGCCTTGGACTAGCGGGGGGTCAAGAGACCCAGTACTTC.

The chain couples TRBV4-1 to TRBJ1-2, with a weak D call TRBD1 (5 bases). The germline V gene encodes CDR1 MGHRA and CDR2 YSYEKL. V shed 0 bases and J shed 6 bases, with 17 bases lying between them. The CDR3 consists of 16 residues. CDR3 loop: CASSQDNEPGHDGYTF. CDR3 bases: TGCGCCAGCAGCCAAGACAATGAGCCAGGGCATGATGGCTACACCTTC.

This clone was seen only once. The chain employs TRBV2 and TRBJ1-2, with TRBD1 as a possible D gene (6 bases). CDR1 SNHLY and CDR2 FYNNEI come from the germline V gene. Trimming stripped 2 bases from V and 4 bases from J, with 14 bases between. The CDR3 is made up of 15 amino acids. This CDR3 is CASSETGGARYGYTF. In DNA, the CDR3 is TGTGCCAGCAGTGAAACGGGGGGGGCCCGCTATGGCTACACCTTC.

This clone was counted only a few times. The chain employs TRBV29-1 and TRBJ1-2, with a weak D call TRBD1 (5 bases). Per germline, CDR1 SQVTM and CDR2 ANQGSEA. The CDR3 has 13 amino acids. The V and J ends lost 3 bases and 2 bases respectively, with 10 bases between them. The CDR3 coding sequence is TGCAGCGTTGAGGGGGGGAAAAACTATGGCTACACCTTC. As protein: CSVEGGKNYGYTF.

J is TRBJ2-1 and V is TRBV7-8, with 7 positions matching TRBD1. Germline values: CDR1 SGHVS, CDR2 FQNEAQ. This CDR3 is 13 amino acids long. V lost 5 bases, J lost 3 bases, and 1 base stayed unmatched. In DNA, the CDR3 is TGTGCCAGCAGCCGGGACAGCTACAATGAGCAGTTCTTC. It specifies CASSRDSYNEQFF.

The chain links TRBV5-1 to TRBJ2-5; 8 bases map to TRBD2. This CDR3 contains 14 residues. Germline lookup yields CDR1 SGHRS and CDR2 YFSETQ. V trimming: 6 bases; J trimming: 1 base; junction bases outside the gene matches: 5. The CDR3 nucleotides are TGCGCCAGCACGGGGGGGATAATCCAAGAGACCCAGTACTTC. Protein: CASTGGIIQETQYF.

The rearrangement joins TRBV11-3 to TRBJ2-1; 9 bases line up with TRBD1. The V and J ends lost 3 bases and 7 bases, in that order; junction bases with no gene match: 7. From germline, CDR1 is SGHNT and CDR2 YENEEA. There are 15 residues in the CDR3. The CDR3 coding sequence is TGTGCCAGCAGCTTTAGGACAGGGGCGACGAATGAGCAGTTCTTC. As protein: CASSFRTGATNEQFF.

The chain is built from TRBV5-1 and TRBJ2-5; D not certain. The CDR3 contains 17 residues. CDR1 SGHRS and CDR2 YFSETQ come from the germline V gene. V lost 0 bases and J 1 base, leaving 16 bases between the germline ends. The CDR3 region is CASSLATRNSRQETQYF. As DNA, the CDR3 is TGCGCCAGCAGCTTGGCCACGCGCAACAGCCGCCAAGAGACCCAGTACTTC.

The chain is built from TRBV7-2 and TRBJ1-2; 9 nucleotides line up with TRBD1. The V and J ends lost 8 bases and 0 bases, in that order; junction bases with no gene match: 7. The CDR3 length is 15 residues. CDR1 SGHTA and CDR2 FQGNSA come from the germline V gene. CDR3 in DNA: TGTGCCAGCGTACAGGGGGCCCCCTCTAACTATGGCTACACCTTC. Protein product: CASVQGAPSNYGYTF.

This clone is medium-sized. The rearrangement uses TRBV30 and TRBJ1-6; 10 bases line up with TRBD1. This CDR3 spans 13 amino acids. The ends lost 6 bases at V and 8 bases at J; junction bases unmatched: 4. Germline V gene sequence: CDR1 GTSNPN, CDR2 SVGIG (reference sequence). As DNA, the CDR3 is TGTGCCTGCCAGACAGGGGGCGATTCACCCCTCCACTTT. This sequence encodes CACQTGGDSPLHF.

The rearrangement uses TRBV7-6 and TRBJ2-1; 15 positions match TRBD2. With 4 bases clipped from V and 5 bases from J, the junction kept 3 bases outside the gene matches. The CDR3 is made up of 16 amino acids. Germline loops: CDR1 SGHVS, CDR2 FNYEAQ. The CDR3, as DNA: TGTGCCAGCAGCTCCGGGACTAGCGGGGGGCACAATGAGCAGTTCTTC. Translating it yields CASSSGTSGGHNEQFF. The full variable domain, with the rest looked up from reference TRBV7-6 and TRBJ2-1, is GAGVSQSPRYKVTKRGQDVALRCDPISGHVSLYWYRQALGQGPEFLTYFNYEAQQDKSGLPNDRFSAERPEGSISTLTIQRTEQRDSAMYRCASSSGTSGGHNEQFFGPGTRLTVL.

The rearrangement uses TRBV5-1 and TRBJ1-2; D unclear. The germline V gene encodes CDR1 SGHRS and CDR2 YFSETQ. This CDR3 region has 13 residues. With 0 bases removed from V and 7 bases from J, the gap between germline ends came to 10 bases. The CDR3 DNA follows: TGCGCCAGCAGCTTGGAGGATCCTAGTGGCTACACCTTC. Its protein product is CASSLEDPSGYTF. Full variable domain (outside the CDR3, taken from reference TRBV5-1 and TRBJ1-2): KAGVTQTPRYLIKTRGQQVTLSCSPISGHRSVSWYQQTPGQGLQFLFEYFSETQRNKGNFPGRFSGRQFSNSRSEMNVSTLELGDSALYLCASSLEDPSGYTFGSGTRLTVV.

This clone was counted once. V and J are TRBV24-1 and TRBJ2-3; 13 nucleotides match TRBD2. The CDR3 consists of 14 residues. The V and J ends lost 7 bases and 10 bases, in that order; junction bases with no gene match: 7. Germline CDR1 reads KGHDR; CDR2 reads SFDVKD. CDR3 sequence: CATSGTSGIQAQYF. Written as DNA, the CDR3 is TGTGCCACCAGCGGGACTAGCGGGATACAAGCGCAGTATTTT.

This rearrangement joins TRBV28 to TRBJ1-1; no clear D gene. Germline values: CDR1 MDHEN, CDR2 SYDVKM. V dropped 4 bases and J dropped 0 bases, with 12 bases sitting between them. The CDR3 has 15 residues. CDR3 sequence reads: CASSSGLNMNTEAFF. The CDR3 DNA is TGTGCCAGCAGTTCGGGGTTAAACATGAACACTGAAGCTTTCTTT.

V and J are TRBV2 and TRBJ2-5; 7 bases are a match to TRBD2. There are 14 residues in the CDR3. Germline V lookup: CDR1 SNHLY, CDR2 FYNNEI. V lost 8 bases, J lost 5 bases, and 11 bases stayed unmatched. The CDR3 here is CASSPGGGRETQYF. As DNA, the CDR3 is TGTGCCAGCTCCCCGGGGGGTGGTCGGGAGACCCAGTACTTC.

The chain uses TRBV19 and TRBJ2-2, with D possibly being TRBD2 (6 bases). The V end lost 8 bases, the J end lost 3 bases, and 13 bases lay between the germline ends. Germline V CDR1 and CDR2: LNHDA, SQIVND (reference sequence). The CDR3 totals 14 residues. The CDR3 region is CASRLPGDTGELFF. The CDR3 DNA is TGTGCCAGTCGGCTCCCGGGGGACACCGGGGAGCTGTTTTTT.